The TCR beta chain under discussion was sequenced for a study of response to subunit inactivated influenza vaccine. The study's findings and limits: Each seasonal flu vaccination may recruit only limited new T cells, authors suggested.

TCRdb re-called the RT-PCR reads with MiXCR, one entry per CDR3 protein. Of fewer than 650,000 distinct CDR3 sequences in the sample, around 13% were seen once. This CDR3 contains 15 residues. Trimming took 4 bases from V and 2 from J; bases not matched to a gene: 6. Notes on this clonotype: Antigen specificity is unknown.

The TCR comes from a man aged 50 to 60 who received an inactivated influenza vaccine. The sequences come from PBMCs from blood, collected roughly 48 days after vaccination. The J gene is TRBJ2-5, the V gene TRBV12-3 or TRBV12-4; 8 bases align to TRBD2. CDR3: CASSWTGGRQETQYF. CDR3 nucleotides: TGTGCCAGCAGTTGGACGGGGGGGAGGCAAGAGACCCAGTACTTC.